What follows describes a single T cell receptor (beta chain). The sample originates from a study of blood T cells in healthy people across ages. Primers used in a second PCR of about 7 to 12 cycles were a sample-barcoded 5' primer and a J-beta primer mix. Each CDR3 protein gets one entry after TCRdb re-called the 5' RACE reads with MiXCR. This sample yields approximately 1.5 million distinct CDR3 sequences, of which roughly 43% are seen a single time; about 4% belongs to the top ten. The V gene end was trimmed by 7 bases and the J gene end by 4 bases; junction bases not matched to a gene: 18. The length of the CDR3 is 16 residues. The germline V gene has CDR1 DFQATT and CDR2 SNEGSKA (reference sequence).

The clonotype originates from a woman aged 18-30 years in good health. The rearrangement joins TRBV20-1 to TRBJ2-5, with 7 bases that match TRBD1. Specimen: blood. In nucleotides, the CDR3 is TGCAGTGTCCCATATAGGAGAGACAGGGTACGAGAGACCCAGTACTTC. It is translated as CSVPYRRDRVRETQYF.